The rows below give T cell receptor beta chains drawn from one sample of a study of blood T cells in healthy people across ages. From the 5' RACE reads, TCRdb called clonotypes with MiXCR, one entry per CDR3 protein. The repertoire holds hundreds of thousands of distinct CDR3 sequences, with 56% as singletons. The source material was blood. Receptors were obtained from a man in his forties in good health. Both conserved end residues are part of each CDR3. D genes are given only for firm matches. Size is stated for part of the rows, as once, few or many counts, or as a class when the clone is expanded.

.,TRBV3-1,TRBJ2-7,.,TGTGCCAGCGGCCAAGATTCTTGGGCCTACGAGCAGTACTTC,CASGQDSWAYEQYF
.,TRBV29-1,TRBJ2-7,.,TGCAGCGTCCTCACCGGGGCCGGGCTTTACGAGCAGTACTTC,CSVLTGAGLYEQYF
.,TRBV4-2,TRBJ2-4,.,TGTGCCAGCAGCCAAGACACGGGGTCGGGGACCAAAAACATTCAGTACTTC,CASSQDTGSGTKNIQYF
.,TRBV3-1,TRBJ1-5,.,TGTGCCAGCAGCCAAGGTGTGTCAGCCGGGGACCCCCAGCATTTT,CASSQGVSAGDPQHF
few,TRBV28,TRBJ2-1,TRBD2,TGTGCCAGCAGTTTATCTAGCGGGAACAATGAGCAGTTCTTC,CASSLSSGNNEQFF
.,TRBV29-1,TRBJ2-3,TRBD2,TGCAGCGTTGAAGGACTAGCGATCACAGATACGCAGTATTTT,CSVEGLAITDTQYF
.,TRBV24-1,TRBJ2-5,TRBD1,TGTGCCACCAGTGATTTACCTAGGGACAGATTTTACAATGAGCAGTACTTC,CATSDLPRDRFYNEQYF
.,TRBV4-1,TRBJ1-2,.,TGCGCCAGCAGCCAAGATCTCGGGGGGATGAGTGGCTACACCTTC,CASSQDLGGMSGYTF
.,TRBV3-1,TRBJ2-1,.,TGTGCCAGCAGCCAAGCTAGGATCCACAATGAGCAGTTCTTC,CASSQARIHNEQFF
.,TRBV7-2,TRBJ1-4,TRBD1,TGTGCCACACTGGACGTAGGTGACAGGGCAACTAATGAAAAACTGTTTTTT,CATLDVGDRATNEKLFF
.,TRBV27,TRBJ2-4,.,TGTGCCAGCCTTAGGGGGAGCATTCAGTACTTC,CASLRGSIQYF
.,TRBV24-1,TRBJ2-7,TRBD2,TGTGCCACCAGTGAGGGAGCGGGACCGCCTTTATTGGACGAGCAGTACTTC,CATSEGAGPPLLDEQYF
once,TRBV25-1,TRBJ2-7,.,TGTGCCAGCAGTGATTTGGAAAGCTATGAGCAGTACTTC,CASSDLESYEQYF
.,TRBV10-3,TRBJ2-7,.,TGTGCCATCAGTGAGTACAGGGTTCAAAGCGAGCAGTACTTC,CAISEYRVQSEQYF
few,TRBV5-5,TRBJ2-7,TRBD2,TGTGCCAGCAGCTTGGAGACTAGCGGACACTACGAGCAGTACTTC,CASSLETSGHYEQYF
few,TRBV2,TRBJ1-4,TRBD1,TGTGCCAGCAGTGAAGATCCGGGACAGCATGAAAAACTGTTTTTT,CASSEDPGQHEKLFF
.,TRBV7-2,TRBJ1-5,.,TGTGCCAGCAGCTCAGAAGGGGCCGGCAATCAGCCCCAGCATTTT,CASSSEGAGNQPQHF
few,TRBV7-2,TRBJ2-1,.,TGTGCCAGCAGCTTTCCGGGTTCGACCTACAATGAGCAGTTCTTC,CASSFPGSTYNEQFF
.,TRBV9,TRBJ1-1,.,TGTGCCAGCAGCGTAGGTCCGAACACTGAAGCTTTCTTT,CASSVGPNTEAFF
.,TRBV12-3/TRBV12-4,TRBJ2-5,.,TGTGCCAGCAGTACTTCAGGGTTTCGTGAGACCCAGTACTTC,CASSTSGFRETQYF
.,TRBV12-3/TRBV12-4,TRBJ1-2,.,TGTGCCAGCAGTCGAACGGACAGCGCTAACTATGGCTACACCTTC,CASSRTDSANYGYTF
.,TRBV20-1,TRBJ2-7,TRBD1,TGCAGTGCTATGACAGGGATTGACTACGAGCAGTACTTC,CSAMTGIDYEQYF